This T cell receptor (beta chain) is drawn from a study of shared clonotypes between healthy human individuals. Comment on this clone: Its antigen is as yet unknown.

The study drew its donors from healthy HIV-negative adults without recent acute infections or vaccinations. TCRdb keeps only in-frame clones here, not all; method: immunoSEQ multiplex PCR. The table records 2,100,000 or so clones, 90% to 97% of them present only once. Study-wide points: A limitation of the genetic and exposure-history diversity represented arose from few donors. Non-shared clonotypes displayed generation probabilities falling below those of clonotypes present in all four donors.

Germline loops: CDR1 MNHEY, CDR2 SMNVEV (reference sequence). Trimming removed 4 bases at V and 0 bases at J, with 13 bases between. This CDR3 spans 15 amino acids. This TCR was sampled from a man aged 18 to 30 in good health. The material sequenced was naive CD4+ T cells sorted from blood. The subset denotes: CD45RA+ positively selected. The chain is built from TRBV27 and TRBJ2-7; D is unclear. The CDR3 DNA reads TGTGCCAGCAGTTCCGCCGCCAGTGGCTCCTACGAGCAGTACTTC. It is translated as CASSSAASGSYEQYF.